A single sample gave rise to the 12 T cell receptor beta chains below, sequenced in a study of T cells in Graves' hyperthyroidism and ophthalmopathy (dated by TCRdb to the late 2010s). The library was made by multiplex PCR. Sequenced on an Illumina HiSeq 2000. The TCR beta CDR3 regions were amplified from RNA transcripts. For the first round of RT-PCR on the TCR CDR3, the HTBI primer set was used together with the Qiagen OneStep RT-PCR kit. TCRdb took the public reads, trimmed them with fastp at Q25, ran MiXCR for clone calling and kept in-frame beta chains. A single entry per CDR3 protein holds the most common genes and DNA from its merged rows. Present in this sample are roughly 380,000 distinct CDR3 sequences, about 14% of which were seen just once. More than 9.5% of the sample comes from the top ten. The specimen sequenced was blood. The receptors shown here come from a woman aged 60-75 years with Graves' hyperthyroidism.

The genes are TRBV30 and TRBJ2-1; D tentatively fits TRBD1 or TRBD2 (5 bases each). Per germline, CDR1 GTSNPN and CDR2 SVGIG (reference sequence). Trimming stripped 4 bases from V and 10 bases from J, with 11 bases between. The CDR3 is made up of 11 amino acids. CDR3 coding DNA: TGTGCCTGGACGGGACCGAAAGAGCAGTTCTTC. Its translation is CAWTGPKEQFF.

The V gene is TRBV15, the J gene TRBJ2-5, with D possibly TRBD1 on 5 matching bases. The ends were cut back, 0 bases at V and 3 bases at J, with 11 bases in the middle. In germline, CDR1 is LNHNV, CDR2 YYDKDF (reference sequence). The CDR3 consists of 15 residues. The chain's CDR3 is CATSRDITGKETQYF. The DNA of the CDR3 is TGTGCCACCAGCAGAGATATAACAGGAAAAGAGACCCAGTACTTC.

The V call is TRBV28, the J call TRBJ2-3; D not certain. From germline, CDR1 is MDHEN and CDR2 SYDVKM. The CDR3 loop spans 14 amino acids. V lost 2 bases and J 7 bases, leaving 13 bases between the germline ends. The CDR3 loop reads CASSLGGPAHTQYF. For the CDR3, the DNA is TGTGCCAGCAGTTTAGGCGGCCCTGCCCATACGCAGTATTTT.

The chain combines TRBV24-1 with TRBJ1-5; TRBD1 agrees at 8 bases. CDR3 length: 16 amino acids. In germline, CDR1 is KGHDR, CDR2 SFDVKD. V trimming: 4 bases; J trimming: 2 bases; junction bases outside the gene matches: 6. The CDR3 sequence: CATSESGTGRNQPQHF. CDR3 DNA: TGTGCCACCAGTGAATCCGGGACAGGTCGCAATCAGCCCCAGCATTTT.

The J gene is TRBJ2-3, the V gene TRBV6-5, with 7 bases identical to TRBD2. The CDR3 runs 15 residues. Germline loops: CDR1 MNHEY, CDR2 SVGAGI. V lost 2 bases to trimming and J lost 3 bases; unmatched junction nucleotides: 5. DNA of the CDR3: TGTGCCAGCAGTTACCGCGGGAGTGGGACAGATACGCAGTATTTT. Its translation: CASSYRGSGTDTQYF.

Concerning this clonotype itself: At one boundary the junction diverges from the germline segment, which might be a read error. This chain joins TRBV27 and TRBJ2-7; D might be TRBD2 (5 bases). The CDR3 length is 14 residues. Germline V gene sequence: CDR1 MNHEY, CDR2 SMNVEV (reference sequence). The CDR3 here is CASSFRGSSNEQYF. In nucleotides, the CDR3 is TGTGCCAGCAGTTTTCGGGGTAGCTCCAACGAGCAGTACTTC.

This clonotype appeared many times. Here the CDR3 DNA reads TGTGCCAGCAGCCCTCCGGGACAGCCGAACACCGGGGAGCTGTTTTTT. Amino acids: CASSPPGQPNTGELFF. The chain links TRBV9 to TRBJ2-2; 7 bases line up with TRBD1. From germline, CDR1 is SGDLS and CDR2 YYNGEE. V lost 4 bases, J lost 0 bases, and 6 bases stayed unmatched. The CDR3 runs 16 residues.

J is TRBJ2-1 and V is TRBV9; TRBD1 matches at 8 bases. Per germline, CDR1 SGDLS and CDR2 YYNGEE. Losses at the gene ends were 4 bases for V and 6 bases for J; bases not matched to a gene: 6. This CDR3 spans 14 amino acids. DNA for the CDR3: TGTGCCAGCAGCTTCGGAGACAGGGGCAATGAGCAGTTCTTC. Residues: CASSFGDRGNEQFF. Combining the CDR3 with reference TRBV9 and TRBJ2-1 gives the whole variable domain DSGVTQTPKHLITATGQRVTLRCSPRSGDLSVYWYQQSLDQGLQFLIQYYNGEERAKGNILERFSAQQFPDLHSELNLSSLELGDSALYFCASSFGDRGNEQFFGPGTRLTVL.

This clonotype occurred a few times. A read error may produce the germline difference seen at one junction end. The chain uses TRBV20-1 and TRBJ1-1; D is unresolved. The CDR3 has 14 residues. From germline, CDR1 is DFQATT and CDR2 SNEGSKA (reference sequence). CDR3 loop: CSAGDRQKNTEAFF. The CDR3 nucleotides are TGCAGTGCTGGAGATCGGCAAAAGAACACTGAAGCTTTCTTT.

The sample holds many counts of this clonotype. The rearrangement links TRBV10-3 to TRBJ2-1; 8 bases are a match to TRBD1. V gave up 5 bases and J gave up 9 bases; unmatched junction bases: 6. Germline V gene data show CDR1 as ENHRY and CDR2 as SYGVKD. The CDR3 sequence is 13 residues long. Here the CDR3 DNA reads TGTGCCATCAGTAAGGACAGGGAAAGTGAGCAGTTCTTC. Protein product: CAISKDRESEQFF.

This clonotype is categorized as medium-sized. The chain joins TRBV2 to TRBJ2-3; D is undetermined. The V end was cut by 7 bases, the J end by 0 bases, with 5 bases between. The CDR3 is 12 residues long. Germline CDR1 SNHLY, CDR2 FYNNEI. DNA of the CDR3: TGTGCCAGCAAGGTTAGCACAGATACGCAGTATTTT. Translated: CASKVSTDTQYF. Looking up the rest from reference TRBV2 and TRBJ2-3 gives the full variable domain: EPEVTQTPSHQVTQMGQEVILRCVPISNHLYFYWYRQILGQKVEFLVSFYNNEISEKSEIFDDQFSVERPDGSNFTLKIRSTKLEDSAMYFCASKVSTDTQYFGPGTRLTVL.

This chain connects TRBV6-1 to TRBJ2-7, with a tentative D call TRBD1 (6 bases). Trimming stripped 1 base from V and 6 bases from J, with 19 bases between. The CDR3 spans 16 residues. Germline-derived CDR1 and CDR2 are MNHNS and SASEGT. The CDR3 DNA reads TGTGCCAGCAGTGAAGAGAGACAGGCTCTCGGGTCCGAGCAGTACTTC. This translates into CASSEERQALGSEQYF.